Listed below are T cell receptor beta chains from one sample, sequenced in a study of T cells after yellow fever vaccination. Using its own MiXCR run on the 5' RACE reads, TCRdb lists one record per CDR3 protein. The sample has some 120,000 distinct CDR3 sequences, 7.5% to 10% seen once. This specimen consisted of CD8+ T cells sorted from PBMCs, obtained on the day of the yellow fever booster vaccination. These receptor sequences come from a young man who received the YFV17D yellow fever vaccine. Both conserved end residues are part of each CDR3. Fields, in order: J gene, V gene, D gene, clone size, CDR3 DNA, CDR3 protein. The D gene is left open where the match is weak. Expanded clones are given a class, and other clones once, few, many or no size at all.

j_gene: TRBJ2-2
v_gene: TRBV4-1
d_gene: -
abundance: many
CDR3nt: TGCGCCAGCAGCCAAGAGGCCTCGACGACGAACACCGGGGAGCTGTTTTTT
CDR3aa: CASSQEASTTNTGELFF

j_gene: TRBJ2-3
v_gene: TRBV6-4
d_gene: TRBD2
abundance: medium-sized
CDR3nt: TGTGCCAGCAGTGACAGCGGGGGGGCCACAGATACGCAGTATTTT
CDR3aa: CASSDSGGATDTQYF

j_gene: TRBJ2-7
v_gene: TRBV5-4
d_gene: -
abundance: few
CDR3nt: TGTGCCAGCAGCGCGGGGACACTTAGCTCCTACGAGCAGTACTTC
CDR3aa: CASSAGTLSSYEQYF

j_gene: TRBJ1-2
v_gene: TRBV20-1
d_gene: -
abundance: -
CDR3nt: TGCAGTGCTAGAGATCCCTTCGACAGGAACTATGGCTACACCTTC
CDR3aa: CSARDPFDRNYGYTF

j_gene: TRBJ1-2
v_gene: TRBV4-1
d_gene: -
abundance: -
CDR3nt: TGCGCCAGCAGCCAGAGGGGAATCTATGGCTACACCTTC
CDR3aa: CASSQRGIYGYTF

j_gene: TRBJ2-1
v_gene: TRBV29-1
d_gene: TRBD2
abundance: -
CDR3nt: TGCAGCGTTGATAGGACTAGCGGGAGCAATGAGCAGTTCTTC
CDR3aa: CSVDRTSGSNEQFF

j_gene: TRBJ2-1
v_gene: TRBV3-1
d_gene: -
abundance: -
CDR3nt: TGTGCCAGCAGCCAAGTACAAGGCTATGAGCAGTTCTTC
CDR3aa: CASSQVQGYEQFF

j_gene: TRBJ2-3
v_gene: TRBV12-3/TRBV12-4
d_gene: -
abundance: -
CDR3nt: TGTGCCAGCCGGAACTCGGACCAAGGCACAGATACGCAGTATTTT
CDR3aa: CASRNSDQGTDTQYF

j_gene: TRBJ2-5
v_gene: TRBV3-2
d_gene: -
abundance: few
CDR3nt: TGTGCCAGCAGACAGACAGGGGGCAGGTTGGACGAGGAGACCCAGTACTTC
CDR3aa: CASRQTGGRLDEETQYF

j_gene: TRBJ1-5
v_gene: TRBV4-3
d_gene: TRBD1
abundance: -
CDR3nt: TGCGCCAGCAGCCAAGATGGGACAGGGGATCTAAATCAGCCCCAGCATTTT
CDR3aa: CASSQDGTGDLNQPQHF

j_gene: TRBJ1-1
v_gene: TRBV7-2
d_gene: -
abundance: many
CDR3nt: TGTGCCAGCAGACAAGACACAGTAACAGGGACAGAAGCTTTCTTT
CDR3aa: CASRQDTVTGTEAFF

j_gene: TRBJ1-5
v_gene: TRBV19
d_gene: -
abundance: -
CDR3nt: TGTGCCAGTAGCAGAGGGGCAGGGGCACCTAATCAGCCCCAGCATTTT
CDR3aa: CASSRGAGAPNQPQHF

j_gene: TRBJ1-6
v_gene: TRBV5-1
d_gene: -
abundance: many
CDR3nt: TGCGCCAGCAGTCCGGGACTGCCGTATAATTCACCCCTCCACTTT
CDR3aa: CASSPGLPYNSPLHF

j_gene: TRBJ2-1
v_gene: TRBV4-3
d_gene: TRBD2
abundance: once
CDR3nt: TGCGCCAGCAGGTCTAGCGGGGGGGGGTCCTACAATGAGCAGTTCTTC
CDR3aa: CASRSSGGGSYNEQFF

j_gene: TRBJ2-5
v_gene: TRBV5-4
d_gene: -
abundance: few
CDR3nt: TGTGCCAGCAGCTTGGGTGGTAGCGGTCAAGAGACCCAGTACTTC
CDR3aa: CASSLGGSGQETQYF

j_gene: TRBJ2-5
v_gene: TRBV7-9
d_gene: TRBD1
abundance: few
CDR3nt: TGTGCCAGCAGCGTGGACAGGGGAGAGACCCAGTACTTC
CDR3aa: CASSVDRGETQYF

j_gene: TRBJ2-5
v_gene: TRBV4-1
d_gene: -
abundance: few
CDR3nt: TGCGCCAGCAGCCAAGATTGGCAGGGGCAGGAGACCCAGTACTTC
CDR3aa: CASSQDWQGQETQYF

j_gene: TRBJ2-2
v_gene: TRBV9
d_gene: -
abundance: -
CDR3nt: TGTGCCAGCAGCGTCAGGCCAGGGGAGCTGTTTTTT
CDR3aa: CASSVRPGELFF

j_gene: TRBJ1-1
v_gene: TRBV7-9
d_gene: TRBD1
abundance: -
CDR3nt: TGTGCCAGCAGCGTTACCCAGGGGGTGAGGAACACTGAAGCTTTCTTT
CDR3aa: CASSVTQGVRNTEAFF

j_gene: TRBJ2-1
v_gene: TRBV6-6
d_gene: TRBD2
abundance: -
CDR3nt: TGTGCCAGCAGTCGGGGGGATGGGGGCAATGAGCAGTTCTTC
CDR3aa: CASSRGDGGNEQFF

j_gene: TRBJ2-2
v_gene: TRBV7-8
d_gene: -
abundance: -
CDR3nt: TGTGCCAGCAACCTCCCAGGGGGGGGGACCGGGGAGCTGTTTTTT
CDR3aa: CASNLPGGGTGELFF

j_gene: TRBJ2-2
v_gene: TRBV12-3/TRBV12-4
d_gene: -
abundance: many
CDR3nt: TGTGCCAGCAGTCGGACAACCAACACCGGGGAGCTGTTTTTT
CDR3aa: CASSRTTNTGELFF

j_gene: TRBJ2-1
v_gene: TRBV7-7
d_gene: -
abundance: few
CDR3nt: TGTGCTAGCAGCTTAGCGCTTGATTCGGGCGATGAGCAGTTCTTC
CDR3aa: CASSLALDSGDEQFF

j_gene: TRBJ1-4
v_gene: TRBV18
d_gene: -
abundance: -
CDR3nt: TGTGCCAGCTCACAAGACAGAACTAATGAAAAACTGTTTTTT
CDR3aa: CASSQDRTNEKLFF

j_gene: TRBJ1-1
v_gene: TRBV7-8
d_gene: -
abundance: few
CDR3nt: TGTGCCAGCAGCTTAGCGGGGCCTGAAGCTTTCTTT
CDR3aa: CASSLAGPEAFF

j_gene: TRBJ2-3
v_gene: TRBV7-6
d_gene: TRBD2
abundance: few
CDR3nt: TGTGCCAGCAGCTCGAGGACTAGATTCACAGATACGCAGTATTTT
CDR3aa: CASSSRTRFTDTQYF

j_gene: TRBJ2-3
v_gene: TRBV7-3
d_gene: TRBD2
abundance: few
CDR3nt: TGTGCCAGCGGCCTGGGTAGCGGGGGCACAGATACGCAGTATTTT
CDR3aa: CASGLGSGGTDTQYF

j_gene: TRBJ2-3
v_gene: TRBV13
d_gene: TRBD1
abundance: few
CDR3nt: TGTGCCAGCAGCGAATCACAGGGGCTTACGCAGTATTTT
CDR3aa: CASSESQGLTQYF

j_gene: TRBJ1-5
v_gene: TRBV6-2/TRBV6-3
d_gene: TRBD1
abundance: few
CDR3nt: TGTGCCAGCAGCTTTTGGACAGGGAGCAATCAGCCCCAGCATTTT
CDR3aa: CASSFWTGSNQPQHF

j_gene: TRBJ2-1
v_gene: TRBV4-3
d_gene: TRBD2
abundance: few
CDR3nt: TGCGCCAGCAGCCAAATAGCGGGGGGCCTTAGCTCCTACAATGAGCAGTTCTTC
CDR3aa: CASSQIAGGLSSYNEQFF

j_gene: TRBJ2-1
v_gene: TRBV5-1
d_gene: TRBD1
abundance: -
CDR3nt: TGCGCCAGCAGCTTGGTGGGACAGGCAGCGGGTGAGCAGTTCTTC
CDR3aa: CASSLVGQAAGEQFF

j_gene: TRBJ1-4
v_gene: TRBV4-1
d_gene: -
abundance: many
CDR3nt: TGCGCCAGCAGCCAAGTCGAGGGTGAAAAACTGTTTTTT
CDR3aa: CASSQVEGEKLFF

j_gene: TRBJ2-5
v_gene: TRBV28
d_gene: TRBD1
abundance: -
CDR3nt: TGTGCCAGCGTCCGAGGACAGGGGCTCGGTGAGACCCAGTACTTC
CDR3aa: CASVRGQGLGETQYF

j_gene: TRBJ2-1
v_gene: TRBV11-3
d_gene: -
abundance: few
CDR3nt: TGTGCCAGCAGCCAACCGGGACAAGAGCAGTTCTTC
CDR3aa: CASSQPGQEQFF

j_gene: TRBJ2-1
v_gene: TRBV3-1
d_gene: -
abundance: -
CDR3nt: TGTGCCAGCACCTGCCTTCCTAGCTCCTACAATGAGCAGTTCTTC
CDR3aa: CASTCLPSSYNEQFF

j_gene: TRBJ2-2
v_gene: TRBV20-1
d_gene: -
abundance: few
CDR3nt: TGCAGTGCTAGAAATGGTCAGGGGTTGGATACCGGGGAGCTGTTTTTT
CDR3aa: CSARNGQGLDTGELFF

j_gene: TRBJ2-5
v_gene: TRBV9
d_gene: TRBD1
abundance: -
CDR3nt: TGTGCCAGCAGCGTAGTGGCAGGGGGCTCTCGGGAGACCCAGTACTTC
CDR3aa: CASSVVAGGSRETQYF

j_gene: TRBJ1-1
v_gene: TRBV12-3/TRBV12-4
d_gene: -
abundance: -
CDR3nt: TGTGCCAGCAGTCCCGGAAGGGTGGGGAACACTGAAGCTTTCTTT
CDR3aa: CASSPGRVGNTEAFF

j_gene: TRBJ2-2
v_gene: TRBV7-9
d_gene: TRBD1
abundance: few
CDR3nt: TGTGCCAGCAGCACTAACAGGGGCGCCGGGGAGCTGTTTTTT
CDR3aa: CASSTNRGAGELFF

j_gene: TRBJ2-3
v_gene: TRBV27
d_gene: -
abundance: many
CDR3nt: TGTGCCAGCATTGACAATGGTGATACGCAGTATTTT
CDR3aa: CASIDNGDTQYF

j_gene: TRBJ2-2
v_gene: TRBV7-9
d_gene: -
abundance: many
CDR3nt: TGTGCCAGCAGCCCAAAAACTCTAGAGAACACCGGGGAGCTGTTTTTT
CDR3aa: CASSPKTLENTGELFF

j_gene: TRBJ2-3
v_gene: TRBV29-1
d_gene: -
abundance: few
CDR3nt: TGCAGCGTTTGCAGGACAGTCACAGATACGCAGTATTTT
CDR3aa: CSVCRTVTDTQYF

j_gene: TRBJ2-1
v_gene: TRBV2
d_gene: TRBD2
abundance: -
CDR3nt: TGTGCCAGCAAATATGGACTAGCGGGGGGGACCTACAATGAGCAGTTCTTC
CDR3aa: CASKYGLAGGTYNEQFF

j_gene: TRBJ2-1
v_gene: TRBV7-8
d_gene: -
abundance: many
CDR3nt: TGTGCCAGCAGCCCCTGGGGAGGCTCCTACAATGAGCAGTTCTTC
CDR3aa: CASSPWGGSYNEQFF

j_gene: TRBJ2-1
v_gene: TRBV4-2
d_gene: TRBD2
abundance: many
CDR3nt: TGTGCCAGCAGCCAAGGGACTAGCGGGGGTCCCTCAACCTACAATGAGCAGTTCTTC
CDR3aa: CASSQGTSGGPSTYNEQFF

j_gene: TRBJ2-5
v_gene: TRBV30
d_gene: TRBD2
abundance: many
CDR3nt: TGTGCCTGGAGTGTACCAAGCGGGGGCTTTCAAGAGACCCAGTACTTC
CDR3aa: CAWSVPSGGFQETQYF